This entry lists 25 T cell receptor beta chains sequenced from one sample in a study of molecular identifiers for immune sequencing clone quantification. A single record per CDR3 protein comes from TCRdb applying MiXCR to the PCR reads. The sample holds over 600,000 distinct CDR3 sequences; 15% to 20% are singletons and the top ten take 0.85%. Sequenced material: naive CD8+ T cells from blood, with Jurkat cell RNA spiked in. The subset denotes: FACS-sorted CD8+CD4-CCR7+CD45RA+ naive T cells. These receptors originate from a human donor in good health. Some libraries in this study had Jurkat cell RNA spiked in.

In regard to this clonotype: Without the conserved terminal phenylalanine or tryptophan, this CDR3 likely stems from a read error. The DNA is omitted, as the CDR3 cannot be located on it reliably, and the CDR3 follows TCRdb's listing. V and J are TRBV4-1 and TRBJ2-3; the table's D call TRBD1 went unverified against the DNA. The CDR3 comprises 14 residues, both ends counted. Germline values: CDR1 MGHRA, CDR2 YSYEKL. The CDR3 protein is CASSQGPGQGAASV.

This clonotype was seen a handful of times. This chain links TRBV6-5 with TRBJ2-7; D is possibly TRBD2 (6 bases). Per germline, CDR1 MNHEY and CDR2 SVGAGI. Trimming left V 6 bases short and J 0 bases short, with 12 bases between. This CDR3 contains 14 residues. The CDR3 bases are TGTGCCAGCAGGCCACTAGCTAGCTCCTACGAGCAGTACTTC. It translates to CASRPLASSYEQYF.

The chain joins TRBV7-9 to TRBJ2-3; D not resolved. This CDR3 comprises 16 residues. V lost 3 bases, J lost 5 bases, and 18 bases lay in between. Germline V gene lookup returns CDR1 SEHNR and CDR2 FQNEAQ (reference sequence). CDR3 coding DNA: TGTGCCAGCAGCTTTTTCGCAACCCGACCACAAGATACGCAGTATTTT. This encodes CASSFFATRPQDTQYF.

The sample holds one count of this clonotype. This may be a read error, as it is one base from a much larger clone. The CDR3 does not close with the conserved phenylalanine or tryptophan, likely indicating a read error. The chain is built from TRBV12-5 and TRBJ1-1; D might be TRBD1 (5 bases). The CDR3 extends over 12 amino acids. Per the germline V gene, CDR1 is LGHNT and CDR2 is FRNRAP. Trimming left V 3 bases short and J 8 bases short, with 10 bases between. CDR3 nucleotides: TGTGCTAGTGGTTTCGGGGGAGAGGAAGCTTTCCTT. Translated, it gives CASGFGGEEAFL.

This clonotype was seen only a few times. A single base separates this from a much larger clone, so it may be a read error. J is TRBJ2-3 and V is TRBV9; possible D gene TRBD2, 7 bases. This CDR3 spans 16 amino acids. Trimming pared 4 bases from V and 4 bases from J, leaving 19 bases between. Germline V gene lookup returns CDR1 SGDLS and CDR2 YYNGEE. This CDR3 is CASSFRQVTSADTQYF. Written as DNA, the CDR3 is TGTGCCAGCAGCTTCCGACAGGTTACTAGCGCAGATACGCAGTATTTT.

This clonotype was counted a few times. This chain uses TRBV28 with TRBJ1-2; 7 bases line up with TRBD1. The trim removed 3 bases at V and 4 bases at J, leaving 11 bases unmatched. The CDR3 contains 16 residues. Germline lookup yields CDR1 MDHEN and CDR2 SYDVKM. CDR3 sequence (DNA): TGTGCCAGCAGTTTGCGGCGGGCAGGGGGAAGCTATGGCTACACCTTC. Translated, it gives CASSLRRAGGSYGYTF.

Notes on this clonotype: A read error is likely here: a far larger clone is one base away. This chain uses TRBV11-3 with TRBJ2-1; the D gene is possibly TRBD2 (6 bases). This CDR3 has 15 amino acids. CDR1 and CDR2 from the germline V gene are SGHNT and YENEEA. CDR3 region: CASSLDRDSYNEQLF. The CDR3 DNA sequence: TGTGCCAGCAGCTTAGATCGGGACTCCTACAATGAGCAGCTCTTC.

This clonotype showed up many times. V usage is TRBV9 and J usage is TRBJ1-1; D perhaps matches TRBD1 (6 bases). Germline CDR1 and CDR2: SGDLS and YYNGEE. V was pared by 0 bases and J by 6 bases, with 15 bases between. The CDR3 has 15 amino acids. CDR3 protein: CASSVDFTGSPEAFF. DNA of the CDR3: TGTGCCAGCAGCGTAGATTTTACAGGGAGCCCTGAAGCTTTCTTT.

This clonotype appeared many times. CDR3 amino acids: CASSFMGDTEAFF. In nucleotides, the CDR3 is TGTGCCAGCAGTTTCATGGGTGACACTGAAGCTTTCTTT. V is TRBV12-3 or TRBV12-4 and J is TRBJ1-1; D not resolved. Trimming took off 3 bases at V and 3 bases at J, with 8 bases between the two ends. This CDR3 spans 13 amino acids.

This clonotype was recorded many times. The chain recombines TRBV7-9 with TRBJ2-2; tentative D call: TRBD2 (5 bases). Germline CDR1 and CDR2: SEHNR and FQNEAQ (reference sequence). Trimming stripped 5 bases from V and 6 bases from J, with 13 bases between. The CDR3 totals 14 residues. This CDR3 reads CASSPRLEAGELFF. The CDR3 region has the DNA TGTGCCAGCAGCCCCCGGTTGGAGGCCGGGGAGCTGTTTTTT.

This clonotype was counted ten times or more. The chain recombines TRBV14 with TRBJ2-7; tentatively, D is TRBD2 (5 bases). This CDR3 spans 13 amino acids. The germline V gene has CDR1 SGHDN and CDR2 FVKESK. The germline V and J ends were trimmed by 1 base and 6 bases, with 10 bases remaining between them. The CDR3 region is CASSQVRGSEQYF. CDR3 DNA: TGTGCCAGCAGCCAAGTTAGAGGGAGCGAGCAGTACTTC.

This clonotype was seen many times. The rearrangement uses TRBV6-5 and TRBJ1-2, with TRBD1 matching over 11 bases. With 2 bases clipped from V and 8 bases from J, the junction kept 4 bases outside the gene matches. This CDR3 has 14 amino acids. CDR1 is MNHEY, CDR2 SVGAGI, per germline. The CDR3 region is CASSYGQGAGGYTF. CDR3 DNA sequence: TGTGCCAGCAGTTACGGACAGGGGGCAGGAGGCTACACCTTC.

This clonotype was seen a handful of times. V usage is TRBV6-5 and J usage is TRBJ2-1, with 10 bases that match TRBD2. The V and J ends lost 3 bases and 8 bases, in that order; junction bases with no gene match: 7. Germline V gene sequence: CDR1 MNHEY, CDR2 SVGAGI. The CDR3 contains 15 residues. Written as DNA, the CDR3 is TGTGCCAGCAGTTATGCTTCCAGCGGGAGGGATGAGCAGTTCTTC. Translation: CASSYASSGRDEQFF.

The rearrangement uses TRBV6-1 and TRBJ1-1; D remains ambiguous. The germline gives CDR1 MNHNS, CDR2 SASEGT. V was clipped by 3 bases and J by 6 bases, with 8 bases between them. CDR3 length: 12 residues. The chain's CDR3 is CASSDPGPEAFF. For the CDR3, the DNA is TGTGCCAGCAGTGACCCCGGCCCTGAAGCTTTCTTT.

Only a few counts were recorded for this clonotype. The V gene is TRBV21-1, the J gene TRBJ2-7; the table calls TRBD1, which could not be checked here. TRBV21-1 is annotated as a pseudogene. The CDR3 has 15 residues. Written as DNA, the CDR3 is TGTGCCAGCAGCATACCACGGACACAATTTTACGAGCAGTACTTC. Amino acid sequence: CASSIPRTQFYEQYF.

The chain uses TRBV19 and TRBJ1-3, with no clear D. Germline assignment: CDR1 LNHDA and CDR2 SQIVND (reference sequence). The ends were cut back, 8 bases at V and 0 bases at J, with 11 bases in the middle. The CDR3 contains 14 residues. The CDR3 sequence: CASSGLLSGNTIYF. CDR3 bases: TGTGCCAGTTCAGGACTCCTCTCTGGAAACACCATATATTTT.

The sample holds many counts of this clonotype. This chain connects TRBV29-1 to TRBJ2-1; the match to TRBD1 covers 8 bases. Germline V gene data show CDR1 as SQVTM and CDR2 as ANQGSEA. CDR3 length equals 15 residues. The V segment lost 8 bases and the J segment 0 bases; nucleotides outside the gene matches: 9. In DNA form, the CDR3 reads TGCAGCCTCGCAGGGGGCCTGATCTCCTACAATGAGCAGTTCTTC. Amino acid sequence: CSLAGGLISYNEQFF.

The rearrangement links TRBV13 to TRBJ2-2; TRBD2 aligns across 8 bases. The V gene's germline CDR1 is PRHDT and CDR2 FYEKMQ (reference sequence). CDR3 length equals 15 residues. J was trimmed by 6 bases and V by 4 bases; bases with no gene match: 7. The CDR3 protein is CASSYGIAGPGELFF. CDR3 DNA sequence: TGTGCCAGCAGCTACGGAATAGCGGGGCCCGGGGAGCTGTTTTTT.

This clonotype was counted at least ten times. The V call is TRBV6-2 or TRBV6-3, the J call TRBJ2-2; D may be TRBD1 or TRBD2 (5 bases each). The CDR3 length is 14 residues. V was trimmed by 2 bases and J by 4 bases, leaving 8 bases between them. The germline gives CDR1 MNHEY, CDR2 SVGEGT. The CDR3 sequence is CASSYDGGTGELFF. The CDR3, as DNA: TGTGCCAGCAGTTACGATGGGGGCACCGGGGAGCTGTTTTTT.

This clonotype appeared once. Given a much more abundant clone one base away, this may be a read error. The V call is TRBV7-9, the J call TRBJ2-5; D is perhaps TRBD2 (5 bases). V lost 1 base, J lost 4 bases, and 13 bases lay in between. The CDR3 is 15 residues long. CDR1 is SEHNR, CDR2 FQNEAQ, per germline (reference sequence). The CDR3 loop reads CASSLVDGRGETQYF. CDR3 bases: TGTGCCAGCAGCTTAGTCGATGGGAGAGGAGAGACCCAGTACTTC.

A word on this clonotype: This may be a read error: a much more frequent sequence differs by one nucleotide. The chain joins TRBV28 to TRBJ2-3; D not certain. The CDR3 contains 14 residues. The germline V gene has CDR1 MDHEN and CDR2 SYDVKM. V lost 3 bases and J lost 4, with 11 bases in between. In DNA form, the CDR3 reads TGTGCCAGCAGTTTTCGTCTAAGACCAGATACGCAGTATTTT. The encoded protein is CASSFRLRPDTQYF.

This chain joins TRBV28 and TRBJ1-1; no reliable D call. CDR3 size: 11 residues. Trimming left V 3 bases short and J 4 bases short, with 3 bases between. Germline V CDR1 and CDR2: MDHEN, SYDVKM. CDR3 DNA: TGTGCCAGCAGTTTCGTCACTGAAGCTTTCTTT. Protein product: CASSFVTEAFF. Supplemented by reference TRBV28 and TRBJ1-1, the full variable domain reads DVKVTQSSRYLVKRTGEKVFLECVQDMDHENMFWYRQDPGLGLRLIYFSYDVKMKEKGDIPEGYSVSREKKERFSLILESASTNQTSMYLCASSFVTEAFFGQGTRLTVV.

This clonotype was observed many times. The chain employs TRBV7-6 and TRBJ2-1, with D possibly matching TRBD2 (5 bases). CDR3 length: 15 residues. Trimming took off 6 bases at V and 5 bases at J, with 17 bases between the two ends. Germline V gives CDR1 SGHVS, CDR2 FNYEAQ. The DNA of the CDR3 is TGTGCCAGCAGTCACGAAGGGAGAATGGACAATGAGCAGTTCTTC. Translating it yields CASSHEGRMDNEQFF.

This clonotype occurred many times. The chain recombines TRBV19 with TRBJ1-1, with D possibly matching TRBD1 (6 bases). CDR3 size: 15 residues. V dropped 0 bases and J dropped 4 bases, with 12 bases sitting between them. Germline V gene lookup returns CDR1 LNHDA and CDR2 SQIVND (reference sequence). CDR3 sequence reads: CASSIDPGGSTEAFF. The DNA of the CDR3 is TGTGCCAGTAGTATAGATCCGGGGGGCAGCACTGAAGCTTTCTTT.

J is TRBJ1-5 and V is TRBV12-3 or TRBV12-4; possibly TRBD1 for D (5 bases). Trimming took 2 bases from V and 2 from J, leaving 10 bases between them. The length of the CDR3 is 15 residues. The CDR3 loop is CASSLSEGGNQPQHF. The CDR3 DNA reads TGTGCCAGCAGTTTATCCGAAGGGGGCAATCAGCCCCAGCATTTT.